The 19 T cell receptor beta chains in this list originate from one sample, sequenced in a study of blood T cell repertoires in COVID-19. Sequenced by immunoSEQ multiplex PCR; TCRdb stores in-frame clones only, minus some. The sample shows approximately 220,000 clones, more than 75% of them seen only once. The specimen was peripheral blood. Receptor source: a man aged 55-75 years who had recovered from COVID-19.

This sequence joins TRBV6-5 and TRBJ2-2, with 7 bases that match TRBD1. This CDR3 is 15 amino acids long. Germline V CDR1 and CDR2: MNHEY, SVGAGI. J was trimmed by 5 bases and V by 4 bases; bases with no gene match: 7. CDR3 in amino acids: CASSFQTGWTGELFF. In nucleotides, the CDR3 is TGTGCCAGCAGTTTCCAGACAGGGTGGACCGGGGAGCTGTTTTTT.

CDR3 in DNA: TGTGCCAGCAGCTTAGCGAGCGGGGGGGCTGGCACAGATACGCAGTATTTT. It translates to CASSLASGGAGTDTQYF. The V gene is TRBV7-2, the J gene TRBJ2-3; 10 bases agree with TRBD2. CDR1 SGHTA and CDR2 FQGNSA come from the germline V gene. This CDR3 is 17 amino acids long. The V and J ends lost 0 bases and 1 base, in that order; junction bases with no gene match: 4. Full variable domain (missing parts from reference TRBV7-2 and TRBJ2-3): GAGVSQSPSNKVTEKGKDVELRCDPISGHTALYWYRQSLGQGLEFLIYFQGNSAPDKSGLPSDRFSAERTGGSVSTLTIQRTQQEDSAVYLCASSLASGGAGTDTQYFGPGTRLTVL.

This clone was seen once. V and J are TRBV7-3 and TRBJ2-1, with D perhaps TRBD2 (6 bases). Deletions cut 3 bases from V and 4 bases from J, with 10 bases between. The CDR3 is 14 amino acids. Germline-derived CDR1 and CDR2 are SGHTA and FQGTGA. The CDR3 sequence: CASSLNSGYNEQFF. The CDR3 bases are TGTGCCAGCAGCTTGAATAGCGGTTACAATGAGCAGTTCTTC.

The V call is TRBV14, the J call TRBJ1-2; tentatively, D is TRBD1 (6 bases). The CDR3 runs to 16 residues. The V and J ends lost 1 base and 7 bases respectively, with 19 bases between them. The germline gives CDR1 SGHDN, CDR2 FVKESK. The CDR3 spells CASSQAGEWGRRGYTF. The CDR3 coding sequence is TGTGCCAGCAGCCAAGCGGGTGAATGGGGGCGACGTGGCTACACCTTC.

V and J are TRBV20-1 and TRBJ2-1, with D maybe TRBD1 (6 bases). The CDR3 runs 11 residues. Trimming removed 6 bases from V and 10 bases from J, with 13 bases in between. Germline V gene lookup returns CDR1 DFQATT and CDR2 SNEGSKA (reference sequence). CDR3 nucleotide sequence: TGCAGTGCCCCTCAGGGGCTAGAGCAGTTCTTC. It encodes CSAPQGLEQFF.

The chain uses TRBV10-2 and TRBJ1-5; a weak D match, TRBD1 (5 bases). This CDR3 is 14 amino acids long. Trimming removed 0 bases from V and 7 bases from J, with 10 bases in between. The germline gives CDR1 WSHSY, CDR2 SAAADI. For the CDR3, the DNA is TGCGCCAGCAGTGAGTCATCCAGGGAACAGCCCCAGCATTTT. It specifies CASSESSREQPQHF.

The gene calls are TRBV19 and TRBJ2-7; no definite D call. Germline V CDR1 and CDR2: LNHDA, SQIVND (reference sequence). The CDR3 spans 12 residues. The V gene lost 6 bases and the J gene lost 8 bases, with 14 bases spanning the gap. The CDR3 loop is CASRGGNRKQYF. The CDR3 nucleotides are TGTGCCAGTAGAGGCGGTAACCGGAAGCAGTACTTC.

This chain joins TRBV6-5 and TRBJ1-2, with 10 bases matching TRBD1. Germline lookup yields CDR1 MNHEY and CDR2 SVGAGI. J lost 6 bases, V lost 7 bases, and 8 bases had no gene match. This CDR3 contains 14 residues. The CDR3 region has the DNA TGTGCCAGCAACCGACAGGGGGCTAGGGATGGCTACACCTTC. It codes for CASNRQGARDGYTF.

This clone was seen only once. The chain couples TRBV7-3 to TRBJ2-1; 10 bases line up with TRBD2. Trimming removed 8 bases from V and 8 bases from J; junction bases left unmatched: 9. This CDR3 is built from 14 residues. Germline V gene data show CDR1 as SGHTA and CDR2 as FQGTGA. CDR3 coding DNA: TGTGCCAGCCGTAGGGGGACTAGCGTCGATGAGCAGTTCTTC. Its protein is CASRRGTSVDEQFF. The whole variable domain, filled in from reference TRBV7-3 and TRBJ2-1, reads GAGVSQTPSNKVTEKGKYVELRCDPISGHTALYWYRQSLGQGPEFLIYFQGTGAADDSGLPNDRFFAVRPEGSVSTLKIQRTERGDSAVYLCASRRGTSVDEQFFGPGTRLTVL.

The J gene is TRBJ2-7, the V gene TRBV3-1 (or the pseudogene TRBV3-2), with 10 bases aligning to TRBD1. Trimming at V came to 4 bases and at J to 4 bases, leaving 7 bases not matched to a gene. The germline gives CDR1 LGHDT, CDR2 YNNKEL (reference sequence). This CDR3 contains 15 residues. CDR3 sequence (DNA): TGTGCCAGCAGCCGAGCCGGGACAGGGGCATACGAGCAGTACTTC. Protein sequence: CASSRAGTGAYEQYF.

This chain uses TRBV6-6 with TRBJ1-6, with D perhaps matching TRBD1 (5 bases). The CDR3 loop spans 14 amino acids. The germline V gene encodes CDR1 MNHNY and CDR2 SVGAGI (reference sequence). Trimming cost V 2 bases and J 8 bases, with 10 bases left between them. In nucleotides, the CDR3 is TGTGCCAGCAGTTACCGGGGGAACCATTCACCCCTCCACTTT. It codes for CASSYRGNHSPLHF.

This clone came up once. The J gene is TRBJ1-1, the V gene TRBV5-3; D remains unclear. TRBV5-3 carries the ORF label, with uncertain function. With 5 bases removed from V and 11 bases from J, the gap between germline ends came to 25 bases. This CDR3 spans 15 amino acids. The CDR3 loop reads CARRSSRYVARSAFF. The CDR3 nucleotides are TGTGCCAGAAGATCTTCACGGTATGTCGCCCGATCCGCTTTCTTT.

V is TRBV27 and J is TRBJ2-1; 8 bases line up with TRBD2. The length of the CDR3 is 16 residues. CDR1 MNHEY and CDR2 SMNVEV come from the germline V gene (reference sequence). V trimming: 4 bases; J trimming: 6 bases; junction bases outside the gene matches: 11. CDR3 loop: CASSSPGTRSRNEQFF. Written as DNA, the CDR3 is TGTGCCAGCAGTTCTCCCGGGACTAGATCTCGCAATGAGCAGTTCTTC.

The chain has TRBV5-4 and TRBJ2-5, with D possibly matching TRBD2 (5 bases). V lost 3 bases, J lost 1 base, and 7 bases lay in between. The CDR3 length is 13 residues. Germline V lookup: CDR1 SGHNT, CDR2 YYREEE (reference sequence). The CDR3 coding sequence is TGTGCCAGCAGCTCGGGATTCCAAGAGACCCAGTACTTC. Protein: CASSSGFQETQYF.

This rearrangement joins TRBV7-2 to TRBJ2-7; TRBD2 matches 7 bases. The CDR3 totals 15 residues. After removal of 5 bases from V and 2 bases from J, the junction contained 9 bases not matched to a gene. Germline V CDR1 and CDR2: SGHTA, FQGNSA. The CDR3 sequence is CASSPKGGATYEQYF. The CDR3 nucleotides read TGTGCCAGCAGCCCAAAGGGAGGGGCCACCTACGAGCAGTACTTC.

The rearrangement joins TRBV6-4 to TRBJ1-4; 8 positions match TRBD1. CDR3 size: 14 residues. CDR1 MRHNA and CDR2 SNTAGT come from the germline V gene. With 6 bases clipped from V and 8 bases from J, the junction kept 8 bases outside the gene matches. The CDR3 DNA sequence: TGTGCCAGCAGAGCAGGACAGGGAGCCGAAAAACTGTTTTTT. Its translation is CASRAGQGAEKLFF.

The sample holds a few counts of this clone. This chain uses TRBV21-1 with TRBJ2-5; TRBD2, the table's D call, lacks a check against the DNA. TRBV21-1 is described as a pseudogene. The CDR3 contains 18 residues. CDR3 bases: TGTGCCAGCAGCAATCGGGACGATGGAGGGCTAGATCAAGAGACCCAGTACTTC. This sequence encodes CASSNRDDGGLDQETQYF.

The gene calls are TRBV27 and TRBJ2-3, with 8 bases identical to TRBD2. The CDR3 has 14 amino acids. V trimming: 5 bases; J trimming: 3 bases; junction bases outside the gene matches: 4. Germline V lookup: CDR1 MNHEY, CDR2 SMNVEV (reference sequence). The CDR3 region has the DNA TGTGCCAGCAGTCCGACTAGCGTGACAGATACGCAGTATTTT. Its protein is CASSPTSVTDTQYF.

This rearrangement joins TRBV30 to TRBJ1-6; D ambiguous. Germline V CDR1 and CDR2: GTSNPN, SVGIG (reference sequence). This CDR3 has 14 residues. The V end lost 3 bases, the J end lost 7 bases, and 13 bases lay between the germline ends. The CDR3 region is CAWSTPSYNSPLHF. As DNA, the CDR3 is TGTGCCTGGAGCACACCCAGTTACAATTCACCCCTCCACTTT.